Listed here is a single T cell receptor beta chain. This entry is derived from a study of blood T cell repertoires in COVID-19. As for the study in general: Spain, Italy and the United States supplied samples that represented acute and convalescent COVID-19. Nucleic acid was either cDNA or gDNA, and it came from T cells, B-cell-depleted T cells, or PBMCs.

In the source study's methods: Amplification from reference gene primers served as the basis for estimated nucleated cell counts. Assay: immunoSEQ multiplex PCR; the TCRdb copy retains only in-frame clones and omits some. The DNA gave D and trimming, while V, J and clone size come from that table. Of over 250,000 clones in the sample, around 82% were seen once. The specimen sequenced was peripheral blood. The origin of this receptor is a woman aged 45-65 years who had recovered from COVID-19.

The CDR3 region has the DNA TGTGCCATCAGTGAGGCACAGAGCTATGGCTACACCTTC. As protein: CAISEAQSYGYTF. The V gene is TRBV10-3, the J gene TRBJ1-2; no clear D gene. CDR1 and CDR2 from the germline V gene are ENHRY and SYGVKD. V shed 2 bases and J shed 4 bases, with 8 bases lying between them. CDR3 length equals 13 residues.